Listed here are 28 T cell receptor beta chains from one sample, sequenced in a study of T-cell memory formation after mild COVID-19. TCRdb processed the 5' RACE reads anew with MiXCR; each CDR3 protein has one entry. The sample has about 560,000 distinct CDR3 sequences; approximately 15% are singletons. Sequenced: PBMCs or a T cell subset sorted from them (not recorded which). The source is an adult woman who had mild COVID-19 (a few samples of this study predate the infection). Cell type and time point are not known.

The rearrangement joins TRBV6-1 to TRBJ1-1; D gene ambiguous. V shed 5 bases and J shed 3 bases, with 7 bases lying between them. The CDR3 is made up of 12 amino acids. Germline loops: CDR1 MNHNS, CDR2 SASEGT. The CDR3 sequence: CASSHQYTEAFF. Written as DNA, the CDR3 is TGTGCCAGCAGTCACCAGTACACTGAAGCTTTCTTT.

The chain uses TRBV29-1 and TRBJ1-2; D not certain. Trimming removed 4 bases from V and 6 bases from J, with 18 bases in between. Germline loops: CDR1 SQVTM, CDR2 ANQGSEA. This CDR3 is built from 14 residues. The CDR3 DNA reads as TGCAGCGTTGCGGGAGGCAACCTAAATGATGGCTACACCTTC. Its protein product is CSVAGGNLNDGYTF.

There are a few counts of this clonotype. The CDR3 protein is CASSLPPVGGEYGYTF. Here the CDR3 DNA reads TGTGCCAGCAGCTTACCACCGGTGGGGGGAGAGTACGGCTACACCTTC. This chain links TRBV7-8 with TRBJ1-2; a possible D gene is TRBD1 (5 bases). With 2 bases removed from V and 8 bases from J, the gap between germline ends came to 21 bases. Germline CDR1 is SGHVS and CDR2 is FQNEAQ. The CDR3 is 16 amino acids. The variable domain in full, completed from reference TRBV7-8 and TRBJ1-2, reads GAGVSQSPRYKVAKRGQDVALRCDPISGHVSLFWYQQALGQGPEFLTYFQNEAQLDKSGLPSDRFFAERPEGSVSTLKIQRTQQEDSAVYLCASSLPPVGGEYGYTFGSGTRLTVV.

This clonotype occurred a few times. The chain employs TRBV20-1 and TRBJ2-3; 10 bases are shared with TRBD2. CDR3 length equals 15 residues. V was clipped by 0 bases and J by 12 bases; unmatched bases: 12. Germline loops: CDR1 DFQATT, CDR2 SNEGSKA (reference sequence). The CDR3 DNA reads as TGCAGTGCTAGAGATGCCCAGCGGGAGGGCCCTGAACAGTATTTT. Translating gives CSARDAQREGPEQYF.

The rearrangement links TRBV28 to TRBJ2-1; 8 nucleotides line up with TRBD2. The CDR3 extends over 14 amino acids. Germline V CDR1 and CDR2: MDHEN, SYDVKM. The V segment lost 3 bases and the J segment 4 bases; nucleotides outside the gene matches: 2. The CDR3 reads CASSFGGVYNEQFF. The CDR3 DNA sequence: TGTGCCAGCAGTTTCGGGGGGGTGTACAATGAGCAGTTCTTC.

This clonotype came up a few times. The chain employs TRBV20-1 and TRBJ2-6; 7 bases match TRBD1. CDR1 DFQATT and CDR2 SNEGSKA come from the germline V gene (reference sequence). V dropped 8 bases and J dropped 0; count of bases not matched to a gene: 4. The CDR3 spans 14 residues. Here the CDR3 DNA reads TGCAGTATTCGGGACAGCTCTGGGGCCAACGTCCTGACTTTC. Translation: CSIRDSSGANVLTF.

This clonotype was picked up a small number of times. The chain employs TRBV29-1 and TRBJ1-1, with D hard to call. CDR1 is SQVTM, CDR2 ANQGSEA, per germline. The CDR3 is 11 residues long. Trimming pared 7 bases from V and 3 bases from J, leaving 9 bases between. The CDR3: CSAQYDTEAFF. As DNA, the CDR3 is TGCAGCGCTCAGTATGACACTGAAGCTTTCTTT.

This clonotype has a handful of counts. The genes are TRBV4-1 and TRBJ2-2, with TRBD1 matching over 7 bases. The length of the CDR3 is 17 residues. The J segment lost 3 bases and the V segment lost 0 bases, leaving 7 bases of the junction unmatched. Germline V gives CDR1 MGHRA, CDR2 YSYEKL. CDR3 nucleotide sequence: TGCGCCAGCAGCCAAGAGAGAGGGGGCGCGCACACCGGGGAGCTGTTTTTT. Amino acid sequence: CASSQERGGAHTGELFF.

The genes are TRBV12-3 or TRBV12-4 and TRBJ2-1, with 13 nucleotides matching TRBD2. The V gene end was trimmed by 5 bases and the J gene end by 7 bases; junction bases not matched to a gene: 5. The CDR3 is 15 amino acids. The DNA of the CDR3 is TGTGCCAGCAGTATACTAGCGGGAGGGAGGAATGAGCAGTTCTTC. It codes for CASSILAGGRNEQFF.

The gene calls are TRBV5-5 and TRBJ1-4, with 8 bases matching TRBD1. CDR1 is SGHKS and CDR2 is YYEKEE in the germline V gene (reference sequence). V trimming: 3 bases; J trimming: 1 base; junction bases outside the gene matches: 17. The CDR3 is 20 amino acids. CDR3: CASSSGWGQETYGTNEKLFF. CDR3 DNA: TGTGCCAGCAGCTCGGGGTGGGGACAGGAGACTTACGGAACTAATGAAAAACTGTTTTTT.

V usage is TRBV9 and J usage is TRBJ2-1, with D perhaps matching TRBD1 (6 bases). CDR3 length: 15 residues. V dropped 4 bases and J dropped 5 bases, with 16 bases sitting between them. The germline V gene encodes CDR1 SGDLS and CDR2 YYNGEE. The CDR3 nucleotides are TGTGCCAGCAGCACCACCGGGACACAAGACAATGAGCAGTTCTTC. This sequence encodes CASSTTGTQDNEQFF.

CDR3 amino acids: CASSQLVVTEQFF. The CDR3 DNA follows: TGTGCCAGCAGCCAGCTTGTAGTAACGGAGCAGTTCTTC. This sequence joins TRBV7-6 and TRBJ2-1; D is uncertain. V shed 5 bases and J shed 10 bases, with 15 bases lying between them. CDR3 length: 13 residues. Germline CDR1 SGHVS, CDR2 FNYEAQ. Complete variable domain (other parts from reference TRBV7-6 and TRBJ2-1): GAGVSQSPRYKVTKRGQDVALRCDPISGHVSLYWYRQALGQGPEFLTYFNYEAQQDKSGLPNDRFSAERPEGSISTLTIQRTEQRDSAMYRCASSQLVVTEQFFGPGTRLTVL.

This clonotype was counted only a few times. This chain connects TRBV15 to TRBJ2-7; the D gene is possibly TRBD1 (6 bases). The CDR3 is 15 amino acids. Between the trimmed V and J ends, which lost 0 bases and 2 bases, there was a span of 11 bases. Germline-derived CDR1 and CDR2 are LNHNV and YYDKDF (reference sequence). The CDR3 region has the DNA TGTGCCACCAGCAGAGACCGGGACATTCCCTACGAGCAGTACTTC. Translated, it gives CATSRDRDIPYEQYF.

V gene TRBV25-1 combines with J gene TRBJ2-7, with 9 positions matching TRBD1. The CDR3 covers 18 residues. With 3 bases clipped from V and 4 bases from J, the junction kept 16 bases outside the gene matches. Germline CDR1 and CDR2: MGHDK and SYGVNS. In DNA, the CDR3 is TGTGCCAGCAGTGACACGGGACAGGGTATATCAGTTGGGTACGAGCAGTACTTC. Its protein is CASSDTGQGISVGYEQYF.

This clonotype has more than one count but fewer than ten. The rearrangement joins TRBV30 to TRBJ2-1, with a possible D match to TRBD2 (5 bases). The germline V and J ends were trimmed by 0 bases and 7 bases, with 13 bases remaining between them. This CDR3 has 14 amino acids. Germline V CDR1 and CDR2: GTSNPN, SVGIG (reference sequence). The CDR3 here is CAWSVGLGGNEQFF. Here the CDR3 DNA reads TGTGCCTGGAGTGTAGGGCTAGGAGGTAATGAGCAGTTCTTC.

The sample holds many counts of this clonotype. This chain links TRBV5-1 with TRBJ2-3; possibly TRBD1 or TRBD2 for D (5 bases each). Trimming removed 5 bases from V and 2 bases from J, with 12 bases in between. The length of the CDR3 is 14 residues. Germline loops: CDR1 SGHRS, CDR2 YFSETQ. The CDR3 DNA reads TGCGCCAGCAGAAGGGACGCGAACACAGATACGCAGTATTTT. Translated: CASRRDANTDTQYF.

The chain links TRBV5-1 to TRBJ2-5; 13 positions agree with TRBD2. Germline assignment: CDR1 SGHRS and CDR2 YFSETQ. The CDR3 loop spans 17 amino acids. The ends lost 5 bases at V and 0 bases at J; junction bases unmatched: 7. The CDR3 is CASSFGLAGVYQETQYF. The CDR3 DNA reads TGCGCCAGCAGTTTCGGACTAGCGGGAGTGTACCAAGAGACCCAGTACTTC.

The J gene is TRBJ2-1, the V gene TRBV6-1, with 7 bases matching TRBD2. Germline V gene sequence: CDR1 MNHNS, CDR2 SASEGT. Germline trimming cut 3 bases from V and 2 bases from J; bases unmatched to any gene: 10. The CDR3 covers 17 residues. CDR3 region: CASSDSWASGPYNEQFF. The CDR3 region has the DNA TGTGCCAGCAGTGACTCGTGGGCTAGCGGTCCCTACAATGAGCAGTTCTTC.

This clonotype came up a few times. V and J are TRBV12-3 or TRBV12-4 and TRBJ2-7; perhaps TRBD2 as D (5 bases). This CDR3 comprises 14 residues. V lost 9 bases to trimming and J lost 0 bases, with 15 bases between them. The CDR3 is CASTPPGGSYEQYF. For the CDR3, the DNA is TGTGCCAGTACACCTCCCGGAGGCTCCTACGAGCAGTACTTC.

In its sample, this clonotype was seen many times. In DNA form, the CDR3 reads TGCGCCAGCAGCTTCGTAGGGTCTTCCTACAATGAGCAGTTCTTC. It encodes CASSFVGSSYNEQFF. V usage is TRBV5-1 and J usage is TRBJ2-1; the D is unclear. The CDR3 runs 15 residues. Germline V lookup: CDR1 SGHRS, CDR2 YFSETQ. The V end lost 2 bases, the J end lost 1 base, and 10 bases lay between the germline ends. The full variable domain, in which reference TRBV5-1 and TRBJ2-1 provide the parts outside the CDR3, is KAGVTQTPRYLIKTRGQQVTLSCSPISGHRSVSWYQQTPGQGLQFLFEYFSETQRNKGNFPGRFSGRQFSNSRSEMNVSTLELGDSALYLCASSFVGSSYNEQFFGPGTRLTVL.

For the CDR3, the DNA is TGTGCCAGCTCACAGGACAGGATACAAGAGACCCAGTACTTC. It is translated as CASSQDRIQETQYF. The chain uses TRBV18 and TRBJ2-5; 7 bases fit TRBD1. Germline V CDR1 and CDR2: KGHSH, LQKENI. The CDR3 is made up of 14 amino acids. V gave up 4 bases and J gave up 2 bases; unmatched junction bases: 4.

This clonotype was counted only a few times. The genes are TRBV5-1 and TRBJ1-5; 9 bases fit TRBD1. The CDR3 has 14 amino acids. Germline CDR1 and CDR2: SGHRS and YFSETQ. J lost 6 bases, V lost 3 bases, and 4 bases had no gene match. CDR3 residues: CASSWDREAQPQHF. The DNA of the CDR3 is TGCGCCAGCAGCTGGGACAGGGAGGCTCAGCCCCAGCATTTT.

CDR3 protein: CSARTATNEKLFF. CDR3 nucleotide sequence: TGCAGTGCTAGAACCGCAACTAATGAAAAACTGTTTTTT. V is TRBV20-1 and J is TRBJ1-4, with D unclear. This CDR3 is built from 13 residues. V lost 2 bases and J 0 bases, leaving 4 bases between the germline ends. Germline V lookup: CDR1 DFQATT, CDR2 SNEGSKA (reference sequence).

The rearrangement links TRBV24-1 to TRBJ2-1; tentative D call: TRBD2 (5 bases). Per the germline V gene, CDR1 is KGHDR and CDR2 is SFDVKD. V was trimmed by 1 base and J by 9 bases, leaving 18 bases between them. This CDR3 contains 16 residues. CDR3 DNA sequence: TGTGCCACCAGTGATTTAGGGAGTGTCCGGTTTGCTGAGCAGTTCTTC. It yields the protein CATSDLGSVRFAEQFF.

This chain uses TRBV4-1 with TRBJ2-3; D gene unclear. Per the germline V gene, CDR1 is MGHRA and CDR2 is YSYEKL. The CDR3 is made up of 12 amino acids. The V end was cut by 3 bases, the J end by 6 bases, with 7 bases between. CDR3 coding DNA: TGCGCCAGCAGCCATCTAATGGATACGCAGTATTTT. Its protein is CASSHLMDTQYF.

The rearrangement links TRBV24-1 to TRBJ2-5; D is possibly TRBD1 or TRBD2 (5 bases each). The CDR3 consists of 15 residues. The V and J ends lost 4 bases and 2 bases respectively, with 13 bases between them. Germline V gene sequence: CDR1 KGHDR, CDR2 SFDVKD. CDR3 residues: CATSDPGAGQETQYF. The CDR3 DNA reads TGTGCCACCAGTGACCCCGGGGCAGGGCAAGAGACCCAGTACTTC.

The rearrangement joins TRBV4-3 to TRBJ2-3; tentative D call: TRBD1 (6 bases). The CDR3 is made up of 15 amino acids. Germline V gene lookup returns CDR1 LGHNA and CDR2 YSLEER. Trimming shortened V by 1 base and J by 4 bases, and 12 bases separated the two germline ends. The CDR3 loop is CASSQGTVPPDTQYF. The CDR3 coding sequence is TGCGCCAGCAGCCAAGGGACAGTACCGCCAGATACGCAGTATTTT.

This clonotype was seen more than once but under ten times. The chain joins TRBV12-3 or TRBV12-4 to TRBJ2-7; D perhaps matches TRBD1 (7 bases). The ends were cut back, 6 bases at V and 5 bases at J, with 17 bases in the middle. The CDR3 contains 14 residues. CDR3 bases: TGTGCCAGCAGAGGTTCAGGGGGAGGAGACGAGCAGTACTTC. Translating it yields CASRGSGGGDEQYF.